This TCR beta chain derives from a study of post-analysis software for immune sequencing data. Study overall: The cohort encompassed relapsing-remitting, secondary progressive and progressive-relapsing multiple sclerosis disease courses.

Included in the TCR beta cDNA libraries were unique molecular identifiers. Each sample of roughly 0.95 to 10 million input T cells yielded roughly 500,000 cDNA molecules, so each molecule approximated one T cell. TCRdb re-derived calls from the PCR reads in MiXCR, one entry per CDR3 protein. The data show 600,000 to 750,000 distinct CDR3 sequences, more than 50% seen once. Regarding the study as a whole: Significantly lower normalized Chao1 diversity was seen in multiple sclerosis patients than in controls. The F measure placed samples prepared in the same batch into strongly shared clusters. A handful of TRBV segments were significantly more frequent in patients than in controls. TRBV5-6, TRBV5-1 and TRBV20-1 were among these segments.

Worth noting for this clonotype: No antigen is known for it.

Unmatched junction bases numbered 3, after V lost 1 base and J lost 8 bases. CDR1 is SGHRS and CDR2 is YFSETQ in the germline V gene. The CDR3 extends over 14 amino acids. The TCR was taken from a girl aged 2-15 years with multiple sclerosis. Sample: blood. The chain employs TRBV5-1 and TRBJ2-4, with 10 bases that match TRBD1. The CDR3 sequence is CASSLRDRGDIQYF. DNA of the CDR3: TGCGCCAGCAGCTTGAGGGACAGGGGAGACATTCAGTACTTC.